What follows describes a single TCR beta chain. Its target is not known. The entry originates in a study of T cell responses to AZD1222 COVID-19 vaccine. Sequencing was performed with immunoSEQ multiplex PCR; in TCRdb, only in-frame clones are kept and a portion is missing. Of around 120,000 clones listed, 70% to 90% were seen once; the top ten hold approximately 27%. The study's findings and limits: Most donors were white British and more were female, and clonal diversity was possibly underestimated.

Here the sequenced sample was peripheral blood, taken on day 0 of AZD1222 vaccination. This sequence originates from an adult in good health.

CDR3 region: CASSPYAGTNNEQFF. CDR3 nucleotides: TGTGCCAGCTCACCATACGCGGGGACTAACAATGAGCAGTTCTTC. J is TRBJ2-1 and V is TRBV18, with 7 bases identical to TRBD2. The CDR3 totals 15 residues. V dropped 2 bases and J dropped 5; count of bases not matched to a gene: 6. The germline CDR1 and CDR2 sequences are KGHSH and LQKENI. The full variable domain, its missing parts supplied by reference TRBV18 and TRBJ2-1, is NAGVMQNPRHLVRRRGQEARLRCSPMKGHSHVYWYRQLPEEGLKFMVYLQKENIIDESGMPKERFSAEFPKEGPSILRIQQVVRGDSAAYFCASSPYAGTNNEQFFGPGTRLTVL.